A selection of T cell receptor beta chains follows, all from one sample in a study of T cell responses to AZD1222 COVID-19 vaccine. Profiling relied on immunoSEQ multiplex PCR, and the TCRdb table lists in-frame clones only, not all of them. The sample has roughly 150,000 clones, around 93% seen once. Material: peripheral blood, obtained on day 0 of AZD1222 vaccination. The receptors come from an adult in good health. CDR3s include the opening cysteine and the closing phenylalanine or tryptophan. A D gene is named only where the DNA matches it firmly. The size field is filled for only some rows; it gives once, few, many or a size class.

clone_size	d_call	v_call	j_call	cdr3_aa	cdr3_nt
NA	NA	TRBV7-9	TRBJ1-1	CASSYHTGTWSRSTEAFF	TGTGCCAGCAGTTATCATACCGGGACATGGAGTCGTAGCACTGAAGCTTTCTTT
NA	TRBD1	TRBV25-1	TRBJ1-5	CASSGQGNQPQHF	TGTGCCAGCAGTGGACAGGGAAACCAGCCCCAGCATTTT
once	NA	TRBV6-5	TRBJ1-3	CASSYSGPASGNTIYF	TGTGCCAGCAGTTACTCGGGGCCAGCCTCTGGAAACACCATATATTTT
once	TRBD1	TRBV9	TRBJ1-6	CASLIGGGQANSPLHF	TGTGCCAGCCTCATAGGGGGGGGACAGGCAAATTCACCCCTCCACTTT
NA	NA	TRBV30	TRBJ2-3	CAWSVGAGTDTQYF	TGTGCCTGGAGTGTAGGAGCTGGCACAGATACGCAGTATTTT
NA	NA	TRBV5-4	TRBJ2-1	CASSLEGAYGRQFF	TGTGCCAGCAGCTTGGAAGGCGCCTACGGGAGGCAGTTCTTC
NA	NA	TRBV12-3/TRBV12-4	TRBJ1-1	CASSLGQNTEAFF	TGTGCCAGCAGTCTCGGACAGAACACTGAAGCTTTCTTT
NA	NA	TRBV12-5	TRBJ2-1	CAAGATTYNEQFF	TGTGCTGCTGGGGCTACCACCTACAATGAGCAGTTCTTC
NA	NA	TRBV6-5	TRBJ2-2	CASSPLTVTGELFF	TGTGCCAGCAGTCCCCTCACGGTTACCGGGGAGCTGTTTTTT
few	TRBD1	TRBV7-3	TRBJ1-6	CASSYTGGNNSPLHF	TGTGCCAGCAGCTACACAGGGGGGAATAATTCACCCCTCCACTTT
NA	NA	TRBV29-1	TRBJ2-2	CSVEEGPGDTGELFF	TGCAGCGTTGAAGAAGGGCCAGGCGACACCGGGGAGCTGTTTTTT
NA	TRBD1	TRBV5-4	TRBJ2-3	CASSSGQGASNTQYF	TGTGCCAGCAGTAGTGGACAGGGGGCAAGCAATACGCAGTATTTT
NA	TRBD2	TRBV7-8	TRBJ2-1	CASSFRDYHNEQFF	TGTGCCAGCAGCTTCCGGGACTACCACAATGAGCAGTTCTTC
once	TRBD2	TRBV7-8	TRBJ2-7	CASSLTDVSGRNLCEQYF	TGTGCCAGCAGTCTCACGGACGTTAGCGGGAGGAATTTATGCGAGCAGTACTTC
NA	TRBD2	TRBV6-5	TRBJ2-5	CASMKTSGISETQYF	TGTGCCAGCATGAAGACTAGCGGGATTAGTGAGACCCAGTACTTC
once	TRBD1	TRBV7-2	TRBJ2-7	CASSAGQGRREQYF	TGTGCCAGCAGCGCCGGACAGGGGCGAAGGGAGCAGTACTTC
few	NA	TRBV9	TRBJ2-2	CASRTSPNTGELFF	TGTGCCAGCAGAACTAGCCCTAACACCGGGGAGCTGTTTTTT
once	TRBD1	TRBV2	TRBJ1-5	CASSEKTGTAFNQPQHF	TGTGCCAGCAGTGAAAAAACCGGGACAGCCTTCAATCAGCCCCAGCATTTT
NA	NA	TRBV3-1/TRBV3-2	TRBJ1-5	CASSQDGVGQPQHF	TGTGCCAGCAGCCAAGACGGGGTGGGTCAGCCCCAGCATTTT
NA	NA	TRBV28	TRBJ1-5	CAPPRNQPQHF	TGTGCCCCGCCGCGGAATCAGCCCCAGCATTTT
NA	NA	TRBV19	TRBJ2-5	CASSVTGPRAGTQETQYF	TGTGCCAGTAGTGTGACAGGCCCACGGGCGGGGACACAAGAGACCCAGTACTTC
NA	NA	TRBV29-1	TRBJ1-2	CSVEVGDGYTF	TGCAGCGTTGAAGTAGGGGATGGCTACACCTTC
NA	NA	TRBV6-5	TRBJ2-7	CASSYSGRGYSYEQYF	TGTGCCAGCAGTTACTCTGGTCGGGGTTACTCCTACGAGCAGTACTTC
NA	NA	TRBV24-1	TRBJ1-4	CATSDPGTAGEKLFF	TGTGCCACCAGTGATCCGGGGACGGCGGGGGAAAAACTGTTTTTT
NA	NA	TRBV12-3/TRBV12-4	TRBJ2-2	CASSSAGLFF	TGTGCCAGCAGTTCCGCGGGGCTGTTTTTT
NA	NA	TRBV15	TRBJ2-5	CATSRVETQYF	TGTGCCACCAGCAGAGTGGAGACCCAGTACTTC
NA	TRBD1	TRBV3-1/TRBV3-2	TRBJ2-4	CASSPWDSKNIQYF	TGTGCCAGCAGCCCGTGGGACAGCAAAAACATTCAGTACTTC
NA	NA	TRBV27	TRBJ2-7	CARRALTYEQYF	TGTGCCAGGCGGGCACTTACCTACGAGCAGTACTTC
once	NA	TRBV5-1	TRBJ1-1	CASRLQENTEAFF	TGCGCCAGCAGACTTCAGGAGAACACTGAAGCTTTCTTT
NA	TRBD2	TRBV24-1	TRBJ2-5	CATSDAAGRGETQYF	TGTGCCACCAGTGACGCAGCGGGACGCGGTGAGACCCAGTACTTC
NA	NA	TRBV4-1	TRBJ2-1	CASSQLPGIRQFF	TGCGCCAGCAGCCAGCTGCCGGGTATAAGGCAGTTCTTC
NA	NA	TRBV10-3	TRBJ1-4	CAISDSGATNEKLFF	TGTGCCATCAGTGATTCGGGGGCAACTAATGAAAAACTGTTTTTT
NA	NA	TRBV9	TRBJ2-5	CASSALLGGETQYF	TGTGCCAGCAGCGCACTCTTGGGGGGAGAGACCCAGTACTTC
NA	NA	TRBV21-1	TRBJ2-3	CASSKASHTQYF	TGTGCCAGCAGCAAAGCCTCCCATACGCAGTATTTT
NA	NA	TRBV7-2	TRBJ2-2	CASSFRSGELFF	TGTGCCAGCAGCTTTAGGTCCGGGGAGCTGTTTTTT
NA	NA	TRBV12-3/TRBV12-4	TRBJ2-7	CASSFGTNYEQYF	TGTGCCAGCAGTTTTGGGACCAACTACGAGCAGTACTTC
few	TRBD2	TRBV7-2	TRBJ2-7	CASSSDSGRAYEQYF	TGTGCCAGCAGCTCAGATAGCGGGAGGGCCTACGAGCAGTACTTC
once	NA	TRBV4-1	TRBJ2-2	CASRLGAGELFF	TGCGCCAGTCGTCTGGGGGCCGGGGAGCTGTTTTTT
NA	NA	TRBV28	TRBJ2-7	CASSLAGSGEQYF	TGTGCCAGCAGTTTAGCGGGGTCGGGAGAGCAGTACTTC
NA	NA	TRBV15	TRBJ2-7	CATSREVAGIGSEQYF	TGTGCCACCAGCAGAGAGGTGGCGGGGATTGGGTCCGAGCAGTACTTC
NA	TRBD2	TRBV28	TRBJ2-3	CASRTSGSVTDTQYF	TGTGCCAGCCGGACTAGCGGGAGCGTAACAGATACGCAGTATTTT
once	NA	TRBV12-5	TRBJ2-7	CASGSYRLEQYF	TGTGCTAGTGGTTCCTATCGTCTGGAGCAGTACTTC
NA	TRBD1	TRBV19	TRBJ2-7	CASSIADRGYEQYF	TGTGCCAGTAGTATCGCCGACAGGGGGTACGAGCAGTACTTC
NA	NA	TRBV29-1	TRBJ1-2	CSVAGGGPGYTF	TGCAGCGTCGCCGGAGGGGGTCCCGGCTACACCTTC
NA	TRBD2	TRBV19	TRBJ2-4	CASSIPGLAKNIQYF	TGTGCCAGTAGTATCCCCGGACTAGCAAAAAACATTCAGTACTTC
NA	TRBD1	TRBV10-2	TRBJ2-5	CASRVGQGPRETQYF	TGCGCCAGCAGGGTCGGACAGGGGCCTCGGGAGACCCAGTACTTC
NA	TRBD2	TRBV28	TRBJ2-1	CASTAGGYNEQFF	TGTGCCAGCACAGCGGGAGGGTACAATGAGCAGTTCTTC
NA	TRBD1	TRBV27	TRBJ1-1	CASSTPGQGAPEAFF	TGTGCCAGCAGTACCCCGGGCCAGGGGGCTCCTGAAGCTTTCTTT
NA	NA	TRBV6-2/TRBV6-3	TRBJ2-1	CASSIGYNEQFF	TGTGCCAGCAGTATCGGGTACAATGAGCAGTTCTTC
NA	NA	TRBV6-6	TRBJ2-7	CASKQGQAYEQYF	TGTGCCAGCAAACAGGGCCAAGCCTACGAGCAGTACTTC
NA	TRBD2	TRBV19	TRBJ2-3	CASSGSGRITDTQYF	TGTGCCAGTAGTGGGAGCGGGAGGATCACAGATACGCAGTATTTT
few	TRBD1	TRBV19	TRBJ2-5	CASSGTGRETQYF	TGTGCCAGTAGTGGGACAGGGCGGGAGACCCAGTACTTC
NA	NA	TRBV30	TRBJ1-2	CAWRQGPRYGYTF	TGTGCCTGGAGGCAGGGGCCTAGATATGGCTACACCTTC
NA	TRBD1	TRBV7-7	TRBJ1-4	CASSLGGTGGEKLFF	TGTGCTAGCAGCCTAGGGGGGACAGGGGGTGAAAAACTGTTTTTT
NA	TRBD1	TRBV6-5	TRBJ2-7	CASSYSTGVGAEQYF	TGTGCCAGCAGTTACTCGACAGGGGTGGGGGCCGAGCAGTACTTC
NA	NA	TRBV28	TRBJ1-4	CASSLPEIQKETDEKLFF	TGTGCCAGCAGTTTACCAGAGATCCAAAAAGAAACGGATGAAAAACTGTTTTTT